The 4 T cell receptor beta chains listed next were all sequenced from one sample in a study of identical twins. TCRdb fed the 5' RACE reads into MiXCR, producing one record per CDR3 protein. Of about 530,000 distinct CDR3 sequences in the sample, 20% to 25% were seen once. This same sample was also taken into another study, of yellow fever vaccine responses in identical twins.

The sequenced sample consisted of CD4+ T cells sorted from blood. The receptors come from a woman aged 18-29 years in good health.

This sequence joins TRBV29-1 and TRBJ1-2; possible D gene TRBD1, 5 bases. The germline CDR1 and CDR2 sequences are SQVTM and ANQGSEA. The V end lost 1 base, the J end lost 4 bases, and 13 bases lay between the germline ends. This CDR3 region has 14 residues. The CDR3 nucleotides are TGCAGCGTTGAAGTTCCAACAGGCCCCTATGGCTACACCTTC. It yields the protein CSVEVPTGPYGYTF.

This clonotype has a handful of counts. The J gene is TRBJ2-1, the V gene TRBV6-5; D gene unclear. CDR3 length: 14 residues. V was clipped by 1 base and J by 8 bases, with 12 bases between them. Germline lookup yields CDR1 MNHEY and CDR2 SVGAGI. CDR3: CASSYLGWEDEQFF. CDR3 DNA sequence: TGTGCCAGCAGTTACTTGGGTTGGGAAGATGAGCAGTTCTTC.

This sequence joins TRBV7-8 and TRBJ1-5, with D possibly TRBD1 on 6 matching bases. The CDR3 sequence is 14 residues long. Per the germline V gene, CDR1 is SGHVS and CDR2 is FQNEAQ. V lost 5 bases, J lost 7 bases, and 15 bases lay in between. CDR3 residues: CASSPRDTGQPQHF. In DNA, the CDR3 is TGTGCCAGCAGCCCCCGGGACACGGGGCAGCCCCAGCATTTT.

This clonotype was observed many times. The V gene is TRBV10-3, the J gene TRBJ2-1; 11 nucleotides agree with TRBD2. This CDR3 comprises 14 residues. The trim removed 3 bases at V and 6 bases at J, leaving 1 base unmatched. Germline V gene data show CDR1 as ENHRY and CDR2 as SYGVKD. The CDR3 DNA follows: TGTGCCATCAGTGAAGGGACTAGCGGCAATGAGCAGTTCTTC. It translates to CAISEGTSGNEQFF.